These 12 T cell receptor beta chains were all obtained from the same sample, sequenced in a study of blood T cell repertoires in COVID-19. TCRdb's copy holds only in-frame clones and misses some; the assay was immunoSEQ multiplex PCR. The profile shows approximately 63,000 clones, 88% of them singletons. Sequencing was done on a sample of peripheral blood. The receptors come from a woman aged 80 or older with active COVID-19.

This chain uses TRBV6-2 or TRBV6-3 with TRBJ2-7; 7 nucleotides line up with TRBD2. The CDR3 has 15 residues. J gave up 2 bases and V 2 bases, and 6 bases lay outside the gene matches. Germline CDR1 and CDR2: MNHEY and SVGEGT. The CDR3 DNA reads TGTGCCAGCAGTTACCCGCCCGCGGGGGCCTACGAGCAGTACTTC. It yields the protein CASSYPPAGAYEQYF.

With respect to this clone: Compared with germline, one end of the junction differs, possibly owing to a read error. This chain links TRBV7-7 with TRBJ2-2; 7 bases agree with TRBD2. The CDR3 is 13 amino acids. Germline V gene data show CDR1 as SSHAT and CDR2 as FNYEAQ (reference sequence). The DNA for the CDR3 is TGTGCTAGCAGCTCTGGGAGGGAGGGGGAGCTGTTTTTT. Its translation is CASSSGREGELFF.

The CDR3 DNA reads as TGTGCCAGCAGCTTATCTCGGGGACAGGGAGAAGAGACCCAGTACTTC. Translation gives CASSLSRGQGEETQYF. V is TRBV7-2 and J is TRBJ2-5; the match to TRBD1 covers 9 bases. Germline loops: CDR1 SGHTA, CDR2 FQGNSA. There are 16 residues in the CDR3. V lost 2 bases, J lost 3 bases, and 7 bases stayed unmatched.

V gene TRBV30 combines with J gene TRBJ2-1; tentatively, D is TRBD2 (5 bases). Trimming removed 2 bases from V and 0 bases from J, with 8 bases in between. This CDR3 comprises 14 residues. Germline V gene data show CDR1 as GTSNPN and CDR2 as SVGIG (reference sequence). CDR3 residues: CAWSPDSSYNEQFF. Written as DNA, the CDR3 is TGTGCCTGGAGTCCGGACTCCTCCTACAATGAGCAGTTCTTC.

This chain joins TRBV7-8 and TRBJ2-5, with a tentative D call TRBD1 (6 bases). Trimming shortened V by 5 bases and J by 2 bases, and 12 bases separated the two germline ends. The CDR3 extends over 14 amino acids. Germline V gives CDR1 SGHVS, CDR2 FQNEAQ. This chain's CDR3 is CASSPWTEQETQYF. The CDR3, as DNA: TGTGCCAGCAGCCCATGGACAGAGCAAGAGACCCAGTACTTC.

The V gene is TRBV28, the J gene TRBJ1-2, with no clear D. This CDR3 is 12 amino acids long. V was pared by 10 bases and J by 8 bases, with 17 bases between. CDR1 MDHEN and CDR2 SYDVKM come from the germline V gene. The CDR3 nucleotides are TGTGCCACCTCTGGCAGGCCGTTGGGCTACACCTTC. This sequence encodes CATSGRPLGYTF.

This clone was recorded once. The chain couples TRBV7-2 to TRBJ2-5, with D unresolved. The CDR3 length is 13 residues. Per the germline V gene, CDR1 is SGHTA and CDR2 is FQGNSA. The V end was cut by 4 bases, the J end by 2 bases, with 8 bases between. This CDR3 reads CASSSHNQETQYF. CDR3 sequence (DNA): TGTGCCAGCAGCTCTCACAATCAAGAGACCCAGTACTTC. Filled out from reference TRBV7-2 and TRBJ2-5, the complete variable domain reads GAGVSQSPSNKVTEKGKDVELRCDPISGHTALYWYRQSLGQGLEFLIYFQGNSAPDKSGLPSDRFSAERTGGSVSTLTIQRTQQEDSAVYLCASSSHNQETQYFGPGTRLLVL.

This clone turned up a few times. This chain links TRBV4-1 with TRBJ1-5; no firm D call. Germline V gives CDR1 MGHRA, CDR2 YSYEKL. The CDR3 sequence is 13 residues long. V lost 6 bases to trimming and J lost 3 bases, with 9 bases between them. The CDR3 reads CASSQRANQPQHF. CDR3 coding DNA: TGCGCCAGCAGTCAGAGGGCCAATCAGCCCCAGCATTTT.

This chain uses TRBV7-2 with TRBJ2-7; perhaps TRBD1 as D (6 bases). Trimming left V 4 bases short and J 4 bases short, with 17 bases between. CDR3 length equals 15 residues. Germline V gives CDR1 SGHTA, CDR2 FQGNSA. This chain's CDR3 is CASSSTRQVWYEQYF. The CDR3 coding sequence is TGTGCCAGCAGCTCGACGAGACAGGTCTGGTACGAGCAGTACTTC.

The rearrangement joins TRBV7-2 to TRBJ2-5; TRBD2 agrees at 13 bases. This CDR3 contains 15 residues. Trimming removed 5 bases from V and 4 bases from J; junction bases left unmatched: 4. The germline gives CDR1 SGHTA, CDR2 FQGNSA. CDR3 residues: CASSTSGGAPETQYF. The CDR3 DNA is TGTGCCAGCAGCACTAGCGGGGGGGCCCCAGAGACCCAGTACTTC.

This clone has only one observation. This chain connects TRBV6-5 to TRBJ2-3, with a tentative D call TRBD1 (6 bases). V gave up 8 bases and J gave up 1 base, with 16 bases separating them. The CDR3 loop spans 15 amino acids. CDR1 and CDR2 from the germline V gene are MNHEY and SVGAGI. CDR3 region: CASALRGSGTDTQYF. Written as DNA, the CDR3 is TGTGCCAGCGCGCTGAGGGGGAGTGGCACAGATACGCAGTATTTT.

Notes on this clone: An end of the junction does not agree with germline; a read error may underlie this. This chain connects TRBV11-2 to TRBJ1-1; a possible D gene is TRBD1 (5 bases). The CDR3 totals 14 residues. Germline loops: CDR1 SGHAT, CDR2 FQNNGV. Here the CDR3 reads CASNRPGGSSKLTF. The DNA for the CDR3 is TGTGCCAGCAACCGCCCGGGGGGATCCTCCAAGTTGACCTTT.